The entry that follows covers one TCR beta chain sequence. Its antigen is undetermined. Per the germline V gene, CDR1 is GTSNPN and CDR2 is SVGIG (reference sequence). The CDR3 loop spans 12 amino acids. V was cut by 3 bases and J by 4 bases, with 9 bases left in between. One heparinised draw of blood, averaging roughly 0.12 L, came from each donor. Investigators reverse transcribed all isolated RNA, so they sequenced expressed TCRB transcripts. The assay was immunoSEQ multiplex PCR, and TCRdb's table has in-frame clones only and misses some. Of under 300,000 clones detected, 25% to 30% appear once; the ten largest clones hold about 3.9%. This specimen belongs to a study of beta chain features in type 1 diabetes. Study-level findings and limits: cDNA-based reads could over-represent cells with high TCR expression.

The TCR originated in a man aged 25 to 40 in good health. The chain carries TRBV30 and TRBJ1-2, with D uncertain. Sequencing used central memory CD4+ T cells from blood. CDR3 sequence (DNA): TGTGCCTGGAGCGCCGTCCTCTATGGCTACACCTTC. Amino acid sequence: CAWSAVLYGYTF.